The 28 T cell receptor beta chains below all came from one sample that was sequenced in a study of T cell changes during pregnancy in multiple sclerosis. Here immunoSEQ multiplex PCR was the method, and the copy in TCRdb shows in-frame clones only, minus some. This sample carries around 88,000 clones, approximately 90% of them seen once, and the ten largest clones take roughly 2.1%. This sample comprised peripheral blood, obtained after pregnancy. The receptors derive from a female donor in good health, enrolled as a control in a pregnancy study.

V is TRBV6-6 and J is TRBJ2-5; D not certain. Looked up from germline, CDR1 is MNHNY and CDR2 is SVGAGI (reference sequence). The CDR3 is 15 residues long. The V end lost 2 bases, the J end lost 3 bases, and 13 bases lay between the germline ends. The CDR3 region is CASSYGPLGEETQYF. CDR3 DNA: TGTGCCAGCAGTTACGGCCCCCTGGGCGAAGAGACCCAGTACTTC.

This clone was observed once. This chain uses TRBV5-4 with TRBJ2-7; 10 bases are shared with TRBD1. Germline CDR1 is SGHNT and CDR2 is YYREEE (reference sequence). Unmatched junction bases numbered 5, after V lost 3 bases and J lost 5 bases. The CDR3 is made up of 14 amino acids. CDR3: CASSSRDRGNEQYF. CDR3 DNA sequence: TGTGCCAGCAGCTCCCGGGACAGGGGTAACGAGCAGTACTTC.

This chain links TRBV5-1 with TRBJ1-4; the match to TRBD1 covers 8 bases. V lost 4 bases and J lost 3; bases outside the gene matches: 8. The CDR3 is 16 amino acids. The germline gives CDR1 SGHRS, CDR2 YFSETQ. CDR3 amino acids: CASSPKAGGSNEKLFF. Written as DNA, the CDR3 is TGCGCCAGCAGCCCAAAGGCAGGGGGCTCTAATGAAAAACTGTTTTTT.

This chain connects TRBV11-3 to TRBJ2-1; 7 bases align to TRBD2. CDR3 size: 16 residues. V trimming: 0 bases; J trimming: 3 bases; junction bases outside the gene matches: 5. CDR1 is SGHNT and CDR2 is YENEEA in the germline V gene. The CDR3 coding sequence is TGTGCCAGCAGCTTAGATCAGGCTAGCGGCTACAATGAGCAGTTCTTC. The encoded protein is CASSLDQASGYNEQFF. The full variable domain, in which reference TRBV11-3 and TRBJ2-1 provide the parts outside the CDR3, is EAGVVQSPRYKIIEKKQPVAFWCNPISGHNTLYWYLQNLGQGPELLIRYENEEAVDDSQLPKDRFSAERLKGVDSTLKIQPAELGDSAVYLCASSLDQASGYNEQFFGPGTRLTVL.

The V call is TRBV19, the J call TRBJ1-1, with D unresolved. Germline assignment: CDR1 LNHDA and CDR2 SQIVND (reference sequence). The CDR3 extends over 15 amino acids. V was clipped by 0 bases and J by 0 bases, with 8 bases between them. The CDR3 DNA is TGTGCCAGTAGTATAGAGAGTCTCATGAACACTGAAGCTTTCTTT. This sequence encodes CASSIESLMNTEAFF.

The rearrangement links TRBV2 to TRBJ2-3, with a possible D match to TRBD2 (5 bases). Germline loops: CDR1 SNHLY, CDR2 FYNNEI. This CDR3 region has 16 residues. V was pared by 3 bases and J by 4 bases, with 17 bases between. In nucleotides, the CDR3 is TGTGCCAGCAGTGACTCCGGACTCGGAAGAGCAGATACGCAGTATTTT. This codes for CASSDSGLGRADTQYF.

This clone was counted between two and nine times. The chain is built from TRBV4-2 and TRBJ2-1, with a tentative D call TRBD2 (6 bases). Trimming took 6 bases from V and 4 from J, leaving 10 bases between them. This CDR3 is 13 amino acids long. The germline V gene has CDR1 LGHNA and CDR2 YNFKEQ. CDR3 sequence: CASRPSGYNEQFF. Here the CDR3 DNA reads TGTGCCAGCAGACCCAGCGGGTACAATGAGCAGTTCTTC.

This chain connects TRBV5-6 to TRBJ1-2, with TRBD1 identical over 8 bases. Trimming at V came to 4 bases and at J to 4 bases, leaving 6 bases not matched to a gene. Germline lookup yields CDR1 SGHDT and CDR2 YYEEEE. The length of the CDR3 is 14 residues. The CDR3 loop is CASSLGQGSYGYTF. The CDR3 coding sequence is TGTGCCAGCAGCCTTGGACAGGGCAGCTATGGCTACACCTTC.

V is TRBV6-1 and J is TRBJ2-7; 9 bases line up with TRBD2. CDR1 is MNHNS and CDR2 is SASEGT in the germline V gene. V lost 7 bases, J lost 3 bases, and 7 bases stayed unmatched. CDR3 size: 14 residues. The CDR3 bases are TGTGCCAGCACGGGTGGGACTAGCTTCTACGAGCAGTACTTC. This sequence encodes CASTGGTSFYEQYF.

The chain recombines TRBV5-1 with TRBJ2-5; 10 bases map to TRBD2. Germline CDR1 and CDR2: SGHRS and YFSETQ. The CDR3 contains 16 residues. V was pared by 3 bases and J by 2 bases, with 7 bases of the junction left unmatched. CDR3 in DNA: TGCGCCAGCAGCTCTAGACTAGCGGGCCTACAAGAGACCCAGTACTTC. Protein product: CASSSRLAGLQETQYF.

The chain employs TRBV18 and TRBJ1-6; D is uncertain. Trimming stripped 5 bases from V and 5 bases from J, with 13 bases between. Germline V gives CDR1 KGHSH, CDR2 LQKENI. This CDR3 is 15 amino acids long. The CDR3, as DNA: TGTGCCAGCTCATCCGGGTGGGAGCATAATTCACCCCTCCACTTT. Translation: CASSSGWEHNSPLHF.

Here the CDR3 DNA reads TGTGCCAGCAGCTTACAGGTATACAATGAGCAGTTCTTC. Translated: CASSLQVYNEQFF. The V gene is TRBV7-3, the J gene TRBJ2-1; no clear D gene. Germline-derived CDR1 and CDR2 are SGHTA and FQGTGA. This CDR3 spans 13 amino acids. Trimming stripped 2 bases from V and 4 bases from J, with 6 bases between.

This sequence joins TRBV27 and TRBJ2-5; TRBD1 is a possible D gene (5 bases). The CDR3 totals 13 residues. CDR1 MNHEY and CDR2 SMNVEV come from the germline V gene (reference sequence). V was cut by 3 bases and J by 0 bases, with 5 bases left in between. As DNA, the CDR3 is TGTGCCAGCAGTTTCAGGGACCAAGAGACCCAGTACTTC. Its translation is CASSFRDQETQYF.

This clone is a singleton in its sample. The chain has TRBV18 and TRBJ1-2; the match to TRBD1 covers 7 bases. J lost 4 bases, V lost 3 bases, and 17 bases had no gene match. This CDR3 region has 18 residues. Germline CDR1 reads KGHSH; CDR2 reads LQKENI. The CDR3: CASSPEGGLGLLGYGYTF. Written as DNA, the CDR3 is TGTGCCAGCTCACCTGAAGGGGGCCTTGGACTGCTGGGCTATGGCTACACCTTC. The variable domain in full, completed from reference TRBV18 and TRBJ1-2, reads NAGVMQNPRHLVRRRGQEARLRCSPMKGHSHVYWYRQLPEEGLKFMVYLQKENIIDESGMPKERFSAEFPKEGPSILRIQQVVRGDSAAYFCASSPEGGLGLLGYGYTFGSGTRLTVV.

The chain recombines TRBV23-1 with TRBJ1-1; D remains unclear. TRBV23-1 is flagged as an ORF with uncertain function. The germline V and J ends were trimmed by 3 bases and 5 bases, with 10 bases remaining between them. This CDR3 spans 13 amino acids. CDR3 bases: TGCGCCAGCAGTCAGCGGTTTAGGACTGAAGCTTTCTTT. The encoded protein is CASSQRFRTEAFF.

The gene calls are TRBV27 and TRBJ2-7, with 7 bases fitting TRBD2. The CDR3 spans 16 residues. The junction had 10 bases not matched to a gene; V was cut back by 0 bases and J by 5 bases. Germline-derived CDR1 and CDR2 are MNHEY and SMNVEV (reference sequence). CDR3 in DNA: TGTGCCAGCAGTTTATCGTGGGGAGGGGAAAGTGACGAGCAGTACTTC. As protein: CASSLSWGGESDEQYF.

The genes are TRBV5-1 and TRBJ2-3, with TRBD2 as a possible D gene (6 bases). Looked up from germline, CDR1 is SGHRS and CDR2 is YFSETQ. Trimming stripped 2 bases from V and 2 bases from J, with 15 bases between. The CDR3 is made up of 16 amino acids. CDR3 coding DNA: TGCGCCAGCAGCTTTCGGGGGACGGATTACACAGATACGCAGTATTTT. Protein sequence: CASSFRGTDYTDTQYF.

V and J are TRBV5-4 and TRBJ2-7; TRBD1 matches at 8 bases. The CDR3 loop spans 16 amino acids. V gave up 5 bases and J gave up 2 bases; unmatched junction bases: 12. Germline lookup yields CDR1 SGHNT and CDR2 YYREEE (reference sequence). The CDR3 DNA reads as TGTGCCAGCAGTAAAGCATTGGACAGGGCTCCCTACGAGCAGTACTTC. This sequence encodes CASSKALDRAPYEQYF.

The genes are TRBV7-6 and TRBJ2-7; 12 bases fit TRBD2. Trimming removed 3 bases from V and 6 bases from J; junction bases left unmatched: 9. The CDR3 sequence is 16 residues long. The V gene's germline CDR1 is SGHVS and CDR2 FNYEAQ. For the CDR3, the DNA is TGTGCCAGCAGCTTGGGGCTAGCGGGAGGGCCTTCCGAGCAGTACTTC. Translated, it gives CASSLGLAGGPSEQYF.

This clone was counted a single time. V and J are TRBV9 and TRBJ2-7; TRBD1 matches 7 bases. The CDR3 has 15 amino acids. Losses at the gene ends were 3 bases for V and 5 bases for J; bases not matched to a gene: 11. From germline, CDR1 is SGDLS and CDR2 YYNGEE. For the CDR3, the DNA is TGTGCCAGCAGCGCCCAGACAGGGACAACGGACGAGCAGTACTTC. Protein sequence: CASSAQTGTTDEQYF. The variable domain in full, with the rest retrieved from reference TRBV9 and TRBJ2-7, is DSGVTQTPKHLITATGQRVTLRCSPRSGDLSVYWYQQSLDQGLQFLIQYYNGEERAKGNILERFSAQQFPDLHSELNLSSLELGDSALYFCASSAQTGTTDEQYFGPGTRLTVT.

V and J are TRBV18 and TRBJ1-5; D not certain. Trimming took 2 bases from V and 5 from J, leaving 10 bases between them. This CDR3 comprises 14 residues. CDR1 and CDR2 (germline): KGHSH, LQKENI. The CDR3 sequence is CASSPRNRDQPQHF. CDR3 nucleotides: TGTGCCAGCTCACCAAGGAACAGAGATCAGCCCCAGCATTTT. The entire variable domain, with the rest obtained from reference TRBV18 and TRBJ1-5, is as follows: NAGVMQNPRHLVRRRGQEARLRCSPMKGHSHVYWYRQLPEEGLKFMVYLQKENIIDESGMPKERFSAEFPKEGPSILRIQQVVRGDSAAYFCASSPRNRDQPQHFGDGTRLSIL.

The rearrangement links TRBV7-9 to TRBJ1-1; D gene unclear. The CDR3 sequence is 12 residues long. CDR1 is SEHNR and CDR2 is FQNEAQ in the germline V gene (reference sequence). Between the trimmed V and J ends, which lost 0 bases and 6 bases, there was a span of 5 bases. The CDR3 loop reads CASSLAGAEAFF. For the CDR3, the DNA is TGTGCCAGCAGCTTAGCGGGCGCTGAAGCTTTCTTT.

The chain employs TRBV6-6 and TRBJ1-2; tentative D call: TRBD1 (6 bases). Germline-derived CDR1 and CDR2 are MNHNY and SVGAGI (reference sequence). V was trimmed by 5 bases and J by 7 bases, leaving 11 bases between them. CDR3 length: 12 amino acids. The CDR3 DNA sequence: TGTGCCAGCAGTCTAGGACAGCGTGGCTACACCTTC. Translating gives CASSLGQRGYTF.

CDR3 DNA sequence: TGTGCCAGCAGCTTCTGGACAGACACCGGGGAGCTGTTTTTT. Translating it yields CASSFWTDTGELFF. This chain uses TRBV7-2 with TRBJ2-2, with D tentatively TRBD1 (6 bases). V was clipped by 3 bases and J by 3 bases, with 8 bases between them. The V gene's germline CDR1 is SGHTA and CDR2 FQGNSA. The CDR3 extends over 14 amino acids.

The V and J genes are TRBV2 and TRBJ2-6; D remains unclear. CDR3 length equals 15 residues. The V end was cut by 6 bases, the J end by 0 bases, with 9 bases between. The germline gives CDR1 SNHLY, CDR2 FYNNEI. This CDR3 is CASSLQSSGANVLTF. CDR3 DNA sequence: TGTGCCAGCAGCCTACAGAGCTCTGGGGCCAACGTCCTGACTTTC. The variable domain in full, with the rest retrieved from reference TRBV2 and TRBJ2-6, is EPEVTQTPSHQVTQMGQEVILRCVPISNHLYFYWYRQILGQKVEFLVSFYNNEISEKSEIFDDQFSVERPDGSNFTLKIRSTKLEDSAMYFCASSLQSSGANVLTFGAGSRLTVL.

This clone was counted once. The chain combines TRBV7-8 with TRBJ1-5; D gene unclear. The CDR3 loop spans 15 amino acids. Trimming cost V 1 base and J 2 bases, with 9 bases left between them. Germline CDR1 SGHVS, CDR2 FQNEAQ. The CDR3 DNA sequence: TGTGCCAGCAGCTTAGGGTCCGGGGGCAATCAGCCCCAGCATTTT. Its protein is CASSLGSGGNQPQHF.

The chain links TRBV6-1 to TRBJ2-1; no reliable D call. The CDR3 length is 15 residues. Germline CDR1 reads MNHNS; CDR2 reads SASEGT. Trimming took 8 bases from V and 6 from J, leaving 20 bases between them. The CDR3 here is CASGLNRVISNEQFF. CDR3 coding DNA: TGTGCCAGCGGGTTAAACCGGGTCATTAGCAATGAGCAGTTCTTC.

This chain links TRBV11-2 with TRBJ1-5; 7 positions agree with TRBD1. The CDR3 spans 13 residues. CDR1 is SGHAT, CDR2 FQNNGV, per germline. V lost 5 bases to trimming and J lost 5 bases; unmatched junction nucleotides: 3. CDR3 nucleotides: TGTGCCAGCAGCCCCGACAGGGATCAGCCCCAGCATTTT. Protein: CASSPDRDQPQHF.